This is a list of T cell receptor beta chains from one sample in a study of technical replicates of blood from a few donors. This table comes from immunoSEQ multiplex PCR, and its TCRdb copy is limited to in-frame clones, with some not included. This table holds 75,000 to 95,000 clones, roughly 93% found once. Sequences were obtained from T cells isolated from PBMCs. These TCRs come from a human donor in good health. The CDR3 runs from the conserved cysteine through the conserved F or W. The D gene is left open where the match is weak.

D gene,CDR3 length,J gene,V gene,CDR3 DNA,CDR3 protein
TRBD1,16,TRBJ2-7,TRBV7-2,TGTGCCAGCAGCTTAGCCCACGGACAGGGGAACTACGAGCAGTACTTC,CASSLAHGQGNYEQYF
TRBD1,13,TRBJ1-1,TRBV27,TGTGCCAGCAGTAAGGACAGGGGGCTTGAAGCTTTCTTT,CASSKDRGLEAFF
.,13,TRBJ2-7,TRBV28,TGTGCCAGCAGTTTGCGGGGTCACTACGAGCAGTACTTC,CASSLRGHYEQYF
.,13,TRBJ1-2,TRBV6-5,TGTGCCAGCAGTTACGGGGGGAGCTATGGCTACACCTTC,CASSYGGSYGYTF
.,14,TRBJ2-7,TRBV2,TGTGCCAGCCCCCGGGACTCCTATACCTACGAGCAGTACTTC,CASPRDSYTYEQYF
.,16,TRBJ1-5,TRBV18,TGTGCCAGCTCCCGAAATACGGTAGGGGGAAATCAGCCCCAGCATTTT,CASSRNTVGGNQPQHF
.,17,TRBJ1-2,TRBV2,TGTGCCAGCAGTGAATCACCCAGACAGGTCCCTAGCTATGGCTACACCTTC,CASSESPRQVPSYGYTF
.,14,TRBJ1-4,TRBV10-3,TGTGCCATCAGGGAGACTACAACTAATGAAAAACTGTTTTTT,CAIRETTTNEKLFF
.,14,TRBJ1-3,TRBV7-2,TGTGCCAGCAGCCCTTGGGGGGCTGGAAACACCATATATTTT,CASSPWGAGNTIYF
.,14,TRBJ1-5,TRBV19,TGTGCCAGTAGTACCTGGACAGACAATCAGCCCCAGCATTTT,CASSTWTDNQPQHF
.,16,TRBJ1-4,TRBV4-3,TGCGCCAGCAGCCATAACCCGACTAGTCCCGATGAAAAACTGTTTTTT,CASSHNPTSPDEKLFF
TRBD2,15,TRBJ2-1,TRBV13,TGTGCCAGCAGCTGGACGACTAGCGGGAGTTATGAGCAGTTCTTC,CASSWTTSGSYEQFF
.,13,TRBJ2-7,TRBV2,TGTGCCAGCACCGCCGGGGAGTTGTACGAGCAGTACTTC,CASTAGELYEQYF
.,13,TRBJ2-1,TRBV7-3,TGTGCCAGCAGCTTTAGCGACTACAATGAGCAGTTCTTC,CASSFSDYNEQFF
.,15,TRBJ2-5,TRBV5-1,TGCGCCAGCAGCTTGATAGGGGCGCCTCAAGAGACCCAGTACTTC,CASSLIGAPQETQYF
.,16,TRBJ1-5,TRBV7-9,TGTGCCAGCAGCTTATTTAAAGGCAGGGCGATCCAGCCCCAGCATTTT,CASSLFKGRAIQPQHF
.,15,TRBJ2-1,TRBV4-2,TGTGCCAGCAGCCAAGAAAAAAGCGAGTACAATGAGCAGTTCTTC,CASSQEKSEYNEQFF
TRBD1,15,TRBJ2-7,TRBV10-3,TGTGCCATCAGTGGGACAGGGCCAGGCTCCTACGAGCAGTACTTC,CAISGTGPGSYEQYF